This TCR beta chain was documented in a study of STAT3 mutations in large granular lymphocyte leukemia. Whole-study findings and limits: In T-cell large granular lymphocyte leukemia, about half of patients showed multiple immunodominant subclonotypes.

This clone was detected only a few times. Its antigen is not identified. Sequencing used immunoSEQ multiplex PCR; TCRdb keeps in-frame clones, though not all of them. The sample carries just over 5,000 clones, about 71% recorded once. Trimming cost V 5 bases and J 1 base; bases outside gene matches: 3. The germline CDR1 and CDR2 sequences are MNHNY and SVGAGI (reference sequence). The CDR3 consists of 15 residues. Sample: PBMCs. The chain joins TRBV6-6 to TRBJ1-5; TRBD1 matches 9 bases. The receptor was isolated from a human donor with T large granular lymphocyte leukemia. Some clones in this sample may be carry-over from other donors' samples. The CDR3 DNA is TGTGCCAGCAGTCCGGACAGGGGAAGCAATCAGCCCCAGCATTTT. It codes for CASSPDRGSNQPQHF.